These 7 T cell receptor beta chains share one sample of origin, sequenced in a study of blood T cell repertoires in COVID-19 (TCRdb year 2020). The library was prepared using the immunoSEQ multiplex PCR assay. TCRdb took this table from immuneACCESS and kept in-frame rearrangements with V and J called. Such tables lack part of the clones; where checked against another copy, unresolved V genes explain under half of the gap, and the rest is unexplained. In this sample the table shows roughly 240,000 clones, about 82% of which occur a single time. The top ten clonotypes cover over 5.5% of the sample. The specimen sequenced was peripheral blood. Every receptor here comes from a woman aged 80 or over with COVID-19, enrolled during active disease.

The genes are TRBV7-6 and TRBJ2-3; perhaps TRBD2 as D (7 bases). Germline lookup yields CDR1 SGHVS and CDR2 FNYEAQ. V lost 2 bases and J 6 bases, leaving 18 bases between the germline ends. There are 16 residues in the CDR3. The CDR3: CASSLSAGALGDTQYF. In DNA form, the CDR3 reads TGTGCCAGCAGCTTAAGTGCGGGGGCCCTCGGCGATACGCAGTATTTT.

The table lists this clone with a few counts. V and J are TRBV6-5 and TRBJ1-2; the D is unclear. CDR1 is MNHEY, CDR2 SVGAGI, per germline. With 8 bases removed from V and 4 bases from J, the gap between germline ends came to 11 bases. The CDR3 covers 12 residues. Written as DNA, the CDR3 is TGTGCCAGCCAGACTGAATTCTATGGCTACACCTTC. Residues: CASQTEFYGYTF.

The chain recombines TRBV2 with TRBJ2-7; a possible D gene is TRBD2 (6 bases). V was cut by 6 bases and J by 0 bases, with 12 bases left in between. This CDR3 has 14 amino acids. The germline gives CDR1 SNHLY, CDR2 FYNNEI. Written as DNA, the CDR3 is TGTGCCAGCAGCCCGGAGGGGAGCTCCTACGAGCAGTACGTC. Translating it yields CASSPEGSSYEQYV.

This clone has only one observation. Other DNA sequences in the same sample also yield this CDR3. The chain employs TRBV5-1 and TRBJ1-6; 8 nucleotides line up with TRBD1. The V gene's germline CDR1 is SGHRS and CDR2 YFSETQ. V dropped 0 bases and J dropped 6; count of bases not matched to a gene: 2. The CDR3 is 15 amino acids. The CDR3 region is CASSLAGTGNSPLHF. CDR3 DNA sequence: TGCGCCAGCAGCTTGGCCGGGACAGGTAATTCACCCCTCCACTTT.

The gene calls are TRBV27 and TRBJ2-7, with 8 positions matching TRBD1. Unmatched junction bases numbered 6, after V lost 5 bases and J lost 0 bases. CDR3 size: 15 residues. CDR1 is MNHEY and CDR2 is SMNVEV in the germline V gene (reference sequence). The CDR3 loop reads CASSPTGGFSYEQYF. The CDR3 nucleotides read TGTGCCAGCAGTCCCACAGGGGGTTTCTCCTACGAGCAGTACTTC.

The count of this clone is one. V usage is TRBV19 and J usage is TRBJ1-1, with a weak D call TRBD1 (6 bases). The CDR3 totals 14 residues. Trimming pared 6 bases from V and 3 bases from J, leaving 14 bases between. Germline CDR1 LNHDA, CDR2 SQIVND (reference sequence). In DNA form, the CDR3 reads TGTGCCAGTAGCCAAGGAGGGGGGGACACTGAAGCTTTCTTT. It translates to CASSQGGGDTEAFF.

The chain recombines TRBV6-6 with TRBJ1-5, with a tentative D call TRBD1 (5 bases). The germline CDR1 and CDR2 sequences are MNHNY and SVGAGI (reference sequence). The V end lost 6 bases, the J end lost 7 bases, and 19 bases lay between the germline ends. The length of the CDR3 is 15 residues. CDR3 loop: CASSPGGGGGQPQHF. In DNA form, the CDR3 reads TGTGCCAGCAGCCCCGGCGGCGGGGGTGGACAGCCCCAGCATTTT.